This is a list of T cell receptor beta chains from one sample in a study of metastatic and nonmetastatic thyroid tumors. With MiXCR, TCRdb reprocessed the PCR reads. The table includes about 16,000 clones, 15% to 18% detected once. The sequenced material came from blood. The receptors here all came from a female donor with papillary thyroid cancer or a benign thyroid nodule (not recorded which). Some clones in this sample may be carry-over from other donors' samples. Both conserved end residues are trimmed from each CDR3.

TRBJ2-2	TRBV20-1	SARGLAVTGELF
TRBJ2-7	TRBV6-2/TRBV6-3	ASSSLAESYEQY
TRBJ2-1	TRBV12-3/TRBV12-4	ASSFAGAGVNEQF
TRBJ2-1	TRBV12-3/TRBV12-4	ASSFYSQSYNEQF
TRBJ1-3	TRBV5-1	ASSLGSTGGGNTIY
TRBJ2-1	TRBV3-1	ASSQETSGRKREQF
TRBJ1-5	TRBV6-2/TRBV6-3	ASSRPTGESNQPQH
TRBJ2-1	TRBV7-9	ASSTLGGYNEQF
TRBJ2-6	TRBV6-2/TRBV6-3	ASAPGSGANVLT
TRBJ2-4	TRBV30	AWSRELVAKNIQY
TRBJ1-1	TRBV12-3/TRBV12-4	ASFRGQMNTEAF
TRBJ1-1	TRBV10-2	ASRVGVNTEAF
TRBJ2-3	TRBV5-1	ASSRRTGATDTQY
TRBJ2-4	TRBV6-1	ASSEVRALGNIQY
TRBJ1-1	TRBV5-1	ASSRLSGTEAF
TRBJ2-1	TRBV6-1	ASREGGLATNEQF
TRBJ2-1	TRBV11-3	ASSTTRAVGNEQF
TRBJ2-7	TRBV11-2	ASSPMLIGNRGQY
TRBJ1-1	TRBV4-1	ASSQLRRETEAF
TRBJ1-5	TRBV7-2	AGSLASLGGQPQH
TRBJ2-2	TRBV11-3	ASSLDRAATGELF
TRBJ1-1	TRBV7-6	ASSYRWTGENTEAF
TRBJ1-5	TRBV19	ASSIFDRGGYSNQPQH
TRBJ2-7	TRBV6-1	ASSEHSLAGGQY
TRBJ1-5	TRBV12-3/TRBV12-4	ASSMGQYSNQPQH
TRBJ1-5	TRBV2	ASKGRENQPQH
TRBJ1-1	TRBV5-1	ASSLQGSGTEAF
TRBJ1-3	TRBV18	ASSPAAVGGGNTIY
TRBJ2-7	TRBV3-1	ASSPALRPISGEQY
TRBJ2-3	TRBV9	ASSVDTSTDTQY
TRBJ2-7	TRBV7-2	ASSATSGHRYEQY
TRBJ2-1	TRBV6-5	ASITRIAGGHLEQF